The next 28 T cell receptor beta chains were all read from a single sample in a study of PD-1 blockade in classical Hodgkin lymphoma. Brentuximab vedotin exposure varied among the patients, all of whom had relapsed after autologous stem cell transplantation. Profiling relied on immunoSEQ multiplex PCR, and the TCRdb table lists in-frame clones only, not all of them. The data show roughly 13,000 clones, about 91% seen once. The sample in question was peripheral blood mononuclear cells (PBMCs), obtained at baseline. All receptors derive from a human donor with classical Hodgkin lymphoma.

V and J are TRBV10-3 and TRBJ1-1; the match to TRBD1 covers 8 bases. The CDR3 extends over 13 amino acids. Unmatched junction bases numbered 6, after V lost 7 bases and J lost 5 bases. CDR1 is ENHRY, CDR2 SYGVKD, per germline. DNA for the CDR3: TGTGCCATCACTAGGACAGGGAGGACTGAAGCTTTCTTT. Amino acids: CAITRTGRTEAFF.

The chain carries TRBV5-1 and TRBJ2-3; 9 bases align to TRBD2. The V segment lost 5 bases and the J segment 0 bases; nucleotides outside the gene matches: 7. The germline CDR1 and CDR2 sequences are SGHRS and YFSETQ. The length of the CDR3 is 16 residues. CDR3 coding DNA: TGCGCCAGCAGGGCGGGGGGGTACTCTAGCACAGATACGCAGTATTTT. Protein sequence: CASRAGGYSSTDTQYF.

V gene TRBV5-5 combines with J gene TRBJ2-7; 7 bases map to TRBD2. Germline V gene lookup returns CDR1 SGHKS and CDR2 YYEKEE (reference sequence). Trimming took 0 bases from V and 0 from J; bases not matched to a gene: 6. CDR3 length equals 16 residues. The CDR3 region has the DNA TGTGCCAGCAGCTTGGAGTCGAGCGGGGCCTCCTACGAGCAGTACTTC. Its translation is CASSLESSGASYEQYF.

The chain uses TRBV6-6 and TRBJ1-1; TRBD1 is a possible D gene (5 bases). CDR1 MNHNY and CDR2 SVGAGI come from the germline V gene (reference sequence). The CDR3 spans 13 residues. V lost 4 bases to trimming and J lost 5 bases, with 11 bases between them. CDR3 loop: CASSSDRGTEAFF. The CDR3 region has the DNA TGTGCCAGCAGTTCCGACAGAGGGACTGAAGCTTTCTTT.

CDR3 coding DNA: TGCGCCAGCAGCTTGGAGGGTGGGGACACCGGGGAGCTGTTTTTT. The encoded protein is CASSLEGGDTGELFF. The chain is built from TRBV5-1 and TRBJ2-2; no firm D call. The length of the CDR3 is 15 residues. V was trimmed by 0 bases and J by 3 bases, leaving 9 bases between them. Germline CDR1 SGHRS, CDR2 YFSETQ.

This chain joins TRBV30 and TRBJ1-6; the D is unclear. The V and J ends lost 6 bases and 0 bases respectively, with 9 bases between them. The CDR3 spans 14 residues. The germline V gene has CDR1 GTSNPN and CDR2 SVGIG (reference sequence). The CDR3 DNA reads TGTGCCTGTCCCGGGGACTCCTATAATTCACCCCTCCACTTT. This encodes CACPGDSYNSPLHF.

The chain joins TRBV9 to TRBJ1-5, with D perhaps TRBD1 (6 bases). CDR1 is SGDLS, CDR2 YYNGEE, per germline. The V and J ends lost 4 bases and 7 bases respectively, with 18 bases between them. This CDR3 contains 15 residues. This CDR3 reads CASSPPPGGQQPQHF. In nucleotides, the CDR3 is TGTGCCAGCAGCCCCCCCCCGGGGGGCCAACAGCCCCAGCATTTT.

In DNA form, the CDR3 reads TGTGCCAGCAGTTTAGGGACAGGGGTTTGCGAGCAGTACTTC. Amino acids: CASSLGTGVCEQYF. The gene calls are TRBV28 and TRBJ2-7; 10 nucleotides line up with TRBD1. With V trimmed by 2 bases and J by 6 bases, 4 bases remained unmatched. This CDR3 is 14 amino acids long. The germline V gene encodes CDR1 MDHEN and CDR2 SYDVKM.

The chain has TRBV6-5 and TRBJ1-2; the D is unclear. From germline, CDR1 is MNHEY and CDR2 SVGAGI. Trimming shortened V by 2 bases and J by 1 base, and 5 bases separated the two germline ends. The CDR3 contains 13 residues. CDR3 sequence: CASSYVGNYGYTF. In DNA form, the CDR3 reads TGTGCCAGCAGTTACGTCGGTAACTATGGCTACACCTTC.

This rearrangement joins TRBV9 to TRBJ2-5; 10 nucleotides line up with TRBD2. V dropped 4 bases and J dropped 4; count of bases not matched to a gene: 7. The germline V gene has CDR1 SGDLS and CDR2 YYNGEE. This CDR3 has 15 amino acids. The CDR3 is CASSPNSGGGETQYF. The CDR3, as DNA: TGTGCCAGCAGCCCTAACAGCGGGGGGGGAGAGACCCAGTACTTC.

The CDR3 spells CASSDSGASTDTQYF. Here the CDR3 DNA reads TGTGCCAGCAGTGATAGCGGGGCTAGCACAGATACGCAGTATTTT. The chain combines TRBV27 with TRBJ2-3, with 8 bases identical to TRBD2. V trimming: 5 bases; J trimming: 0 bases; junction bases outside the gene matches: 4. This CDR3 contains 15 residues. From germline, CDR1 is MNHEY and CDR2 SMNVEV (reference sequence).

The chain carries TRBV7-6 and TRBJ2-7, with 11 nucleotides matching TRBD1. Germline V gene lookup returns CDR1 SGHVS and CDR2 FNYEAQ. The V and J ends lost 1 base and 7 bases, in that order; junction bases with no gene match: 9. The CDR3 covers 16 residues. The CDR3 here is CASSLGAGTGGGEQYF. The CDR3 DNA reads as TGTGCCAGCAGCTTAGGGGCCGGGACAGGGGGTGGGGAGCAGTACTTC.

About this clone: One end of the junction varies from germline; a read error may be responsible. The chain joins TRBV5-1 to TRBJ1-3; possible D gene TRBD1, 5 bases. This CDR3 comprises 16 residues. The germline V gene encodes CDR1 SGHRS and CDR2 YFSETQ. The CDR3 nucleotides are TGCGCCAGCAGCTTGGTCGGGGGGACGTCTGGAAGCACCATATATTTT. Translating gives CASSLVGGTSGSTIYF. The entire variable domain, with the rest obtained from reference TRBV5-1 and TRBJ1-3, is as follows: KAGVTQTPRYLIKTRGQQVTLSCSPISGHRSVSWYQQTPGQGLQFLFEYFSETQRNKGNFPGRFSGRQFSNSRSEMNVSTLELGDSALYLCASSLVGGTSGSTIYFGEGSWLTVV.

V and J are TRBV9 and TRBJ1-4; 9 bases are a match to TRBD1. Germline trimming cut 6 bases from V and 5 bases from J; bases unmatched to any gene: 2. The length of the CDR3 is 13 residues. The V gene's germline CDR1 is SGDLS and CDR2 YYNGEE. CDR3 loop: CASTGQGNEKLFF. Written as DNA, the CDR3 is TGTGCCAGCACGGGACAGGGAAATGAAAAACTGTTTTTT. Variable domain in full (rest from reference TRBV9 and TRBJ1-4): DSGVTQTPKHLITATGQRVTLRCSPRSGDLSVYWYQQSLDQGLQFLIQYYNGEERAKGNILERFSAQQFPDLHSELNLSSLELGDSALYFCASTGQGNEKLFFGSGTQLSVL.

J is TRBJ1-1 and V is TRBV10-3; D is uncertain. Germline V CDR1 and CDR2: ENHRY, SYGVKD. This CDR3 contains 12 residues. Trimming removed 6 bases at V and 3 bases at J, with 8 bases between. The CDR3 DNA sequence: TGTGCCATCAGCCTAGACTACACTGAAGCTTTCTTT. Translation: CAISLDYTEAFF.

V usage is TRBV5-1 and J usage is TRBJ2-1; 11 bases match TRBD2. Germline V gives CDR1 SGHRS, CDR2 YFSETQ. V was pared by 4 bases and J by 6 bases, with 12 bases of the junction left unmatched. The CDR3 totals 17 residues. The CDR3 is CASSQTGSSGGFNEQFF. CDR3 sequence (DNA): TGCGCCAGCAGCCAAACCGGTTCTAGCGGGGGGTTCAATGAGCAGTTCTTC.

CDR3 coding DNA: TGTGCCAGTAGCTCTGGCAGGGCCTTCAATCAGCCCCAGCATTTT. This translates into CASSSGRAFNQPQHF. The rearrangement joins TRBV19 to TRBJ1-5; TRBD1 might be the D (5 bases). Trimming pared 6 bases from V and 3 bases from J, leaving 15 bases between. The V gene's germline CDR1 is LNHDA and CDR2 SQIVND (reference sequence). The CDR3 loop spans 15 amino acids.

V gene TRBV9 combines with J gene TRBJ1-3; D not resolved. V lost 0 bases and J lost 4, with 8 bases in between. Germline V gene lookup returns CDR1 SGDLS and CDR2 YYNGEE. CDR3 length equals 14 residues. CDR3 in amino acids: CASSVDGRGNTIYF. The CDR3 coding sequence is TGTGCCAGCAGCGTAGACGGCAGGGGAAACACCATATATTTT.

This clone appeared once. The rearrangement links TRBV5-1 to TRBJ2-3; D unclear. Trimming pared 0 bases from V and 0 bases from J, leaving 5 bases between. Germline assignment: CDR1 SGHRS and CDR2 YFSETQ. This CDR3 is 14 amino acids long. CDR3 sequence (DNA): TGCGCCAGCAGCTTGGGGCCAAGCACAGATACGCAGTATTTT. Encoded protein: CASSLGPSTDTQYF.

The rearrangement links TRBV10-2 to TRBJ2-5; 13 bases are a match to TRBD2. TRBJ2-7 explains the end of the DNA better; the J call may be wrong. The V gene's germline CDR1 is WSHSY and CDR2 SAAADI. This CDR3 contains 17 residues. CDR3 sequence: CASSETGLAGPSYEQYF. DNA for the CDR3: TGCGCCAGCAGTGAGACGGGACTAGCGGGGCCCTCCTACGAGCAGTACTTC.

This clone was recorded once. The V gene is TRBV5-1, the J gene TRBJ2-5, with D perhaps TRBD1 (7 bases). V was pared by 3 bases and J by 3 bases, with 12 bases between. The CDR3 is 14 amino acids. Germline assignment: CDR1 SGHRS and CDR2 YFSETQ. For the CDR3, the DNA is TGCGCCAGCAGCTGGAGGGACAGTGAAGAGACCCAGTACTTC. It is translated as CASSWRDSEETQYF.

The chain joins TRBV5-1 to TRBJ2-3, with 7 bases that match TRBD2. V shed 0 bases and J 4 bases; nucleotides not matched to a gene: 2. CDR3 length: 14 residues. Germline V gives CDR1 SGHRS, CDR2 YFSETQ. The CDR3 coding sequence is TGCGCCAGCAGCTTGGCAGGGAGGGCAGATACGCAGTATTTT. As protein: CASSLAGRADTQYF. Variable domain in full (rest from reference TRBV5-1 and TRBJ2-3): KAGVTQTPRYLIKTRGQQVTLSCSPISGHRSVSWYQQTPGQGLQFLFEYFSETQRNKGNFPGRFSGRQFSNSRSEMNVSTLELGDSALYLCASSLAGRADTQYFGPGTRLTVL.

Here the CDR3 reads CASSPSPRGVQETQYF. CDR3 coding DNA: TGTGCCAGCTCACCATCCCCGCGGGGGGTCCAAGAGACCCAGTACTTC. The chain has TRBV18 and TRBJ2-5; 8 bases are a match to TRBD2. The CDR3 extends over 16 amino acids. Per germline, CDR1 KGHSH and CDR2 LQKENI. V was pared by 2 bases and J by 1 base, with 6 bases of the junction left unmatched.

The chain employs TRBV10-2 and TRBJ2-2; 12 nucleotides match TRBD2. CDR1 and CDR2 (germline): WSHSY, SAAADI. The CDR3 spans 17 residues. With V trimmed by 4 bases and J by 0 bases, 3 bases remained unmatched. In nucleotides, the CDR3 is TGCGCCAGCAGTGTGCTAGCGGGGGGGACGAACACCGGGGAGCTGTTTTTT. This encodes CASSVLAGGTNTGELFF.

This sequence joins TRBV18 and TRBJ1-6, with D unclear. This CDR3 is 15 amino acids long. Between the trimmed V and J ends, which lost 0 bases and 7 bases, there was a span of 10 bases. Germline V gene data show CDR1 as KGHSH and CDR2 as LQKENI. The CDR3 sequence is CASSPPWGENSPLHF. CDR3 DNA sequence: TGTGCCAGCTCACCACCGTGGGGTGAAAATTCACCCCTCCACTTT.

The V gene is TRBV5-1, the J gene TRBJ1-2, with D perhaps TRBD1 (6 bases). CDR3 length: 16 amino acids. CDR1 and CDR2 (germline): SGHRS, YFSETQ. Trimming took off 0 bases at V and 2 bases at J, with 14 bases between the two ends. Written as DNA, the CDR3 is TGCGCCAGCAGCTTGGCCAAGGGGGGGCAAAACTATGGCTACACCTTC. Its translation: CASSLAKGGQNYGYTF.

The V and J genes are TRBV29-1 and TRBJ1-2; D is ambiguous. Germline V gene data show CDR1 as SQVTM and CDR2 as ANQGSEA. The CDR3 sequence is 10 residues long. V lost 1 base, J lost 6 bases, and 3 bases lay in between. The CDR3 DNA reads TGCAGCGTTGAAGGGCATGGCTACACCTTC. Translation gives CSVEGHGYTF.

The V and J genes are TRBV19 and TRBJ2-1, with 10 bases that match TRBD2. CDR1 LNHDA and CDR2 SQIVND come from the germline V gene (reference sequence). V shed 3 bases, J shed 13 bases, and the junction held 15 bases outside the gene matches. The CDR3 loop spans 16 amino acids. This chain's CDR3 is CASSIKSWASGGFQFF. The CDR3 DNA follows: TGTGCCAGTAGTATTAAGTCTTGGGCTAGCGGGGGCTTTCAGTTCTTC.